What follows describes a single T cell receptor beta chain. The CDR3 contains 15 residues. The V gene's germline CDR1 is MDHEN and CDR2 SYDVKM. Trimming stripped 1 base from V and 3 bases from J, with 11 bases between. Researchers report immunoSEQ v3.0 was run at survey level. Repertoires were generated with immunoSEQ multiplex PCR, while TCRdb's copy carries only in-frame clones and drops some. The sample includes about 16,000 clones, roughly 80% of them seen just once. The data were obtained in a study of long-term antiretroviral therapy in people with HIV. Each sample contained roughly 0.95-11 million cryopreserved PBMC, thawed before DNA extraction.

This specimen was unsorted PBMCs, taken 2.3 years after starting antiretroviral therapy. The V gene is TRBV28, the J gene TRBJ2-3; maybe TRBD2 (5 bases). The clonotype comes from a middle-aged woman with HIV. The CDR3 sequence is CASSLSPSLTDTQYF. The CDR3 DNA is TGTGCCAGCAGTTTATCCCCTAGCCTGACAGATACGCAGTATTTT.